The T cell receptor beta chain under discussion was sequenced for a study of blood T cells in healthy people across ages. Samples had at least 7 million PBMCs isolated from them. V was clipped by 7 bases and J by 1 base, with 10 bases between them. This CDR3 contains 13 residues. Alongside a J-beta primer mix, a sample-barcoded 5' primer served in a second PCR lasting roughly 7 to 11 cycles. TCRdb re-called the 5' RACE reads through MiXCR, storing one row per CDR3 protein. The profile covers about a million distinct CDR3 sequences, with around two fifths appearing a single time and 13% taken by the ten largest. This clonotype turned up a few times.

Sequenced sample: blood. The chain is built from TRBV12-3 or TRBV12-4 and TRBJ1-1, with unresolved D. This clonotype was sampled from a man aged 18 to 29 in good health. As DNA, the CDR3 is TGTGCCAGCACCCTCTCTCAGAACACTGAAGCTTTCTTT. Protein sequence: CASTLSQNTEAFF.